The rows below give T cell receptor beta chains drawn from one sample of a study of post-analysis software for immune sequencing data. TCRdb re-analysed the PCR reads in MiXCR, keeping a single row per CDR3 protein. The table lists about 820,000 distinct CDR3 sequences, 53% of them singletons, with over 4% in the top ten. The specimen was blood. The origin of the receptors is a girl aged 10 to 17 with multiple sclerosis. Both conserved end residues are part of each CDR3. D genes are given only for firm matches. Clone size is not always given. Where it is, it says once, few, many or a class for expanded clones.

V	J	D	size	DNA	CDR3
TRBV5-1	TRBJ2-1	TRBD2	-	TGCGCCAGCAGCTTGCTTGGACTAGCGTGGGATGAGCAGTTCTTC	CASSLLGLAWDEQFF
TRBV7-9	TRBJ1-2	-	-	TGTGCCAGCAGCTTACGTGATGCCTATGGCTACACCTTC	CASSLRDAYGYTF
TRBV20-1	TRBJ1-6	-	-	TGCAGTGCCCCCCCGTTCGTGGGTTCACCCCTCCACTTT	CSAPPFVGSPLHF
TRBV9	TRBJ1-2	-	few	TGTGCCAGCAGCGGCGCGGCCCCACGGCTAAAGGGTGGCTACACCTTC	CASSGAAPRLKGGYTF
TRBV7-2	TRBJ2-1	TRBD2	once	TGTGCCAGCAGCTTAGCTCGGACTAGCGAGTACAATGAGCAGTTCTTC	CASSLARTSEYNEQFF
TRBV11-1	TRBJ1-6	TRBD1	-	TGTGCCAGCAGCCGGGACAGCCTAATTGCCTATAATTCACCCCTCCACTTT	CASSRDSLIAYNSPLHF
TRBV10-2	TRBJ2-4	-	few	TGCGCCAGCAGTCGAGCTCTAGCCAAAAACATTCAGTACTTC	CASSRALAKNIQYF
TRBV12-3/TRBV12-4	TRBJ2-1	TRBD2	-	TGTGCCAGCAGTTCTCCTGCCCGACTAGCGGGGGGCCACTACAATGAGCAGTTCTTC	CASSSPARLAGGHYNEQFF
TRBV7-9	TRBJ2-1	-	few	TGTGCCAGCAGCTTAAGTTTCTTCGGCCAGAGAGATGATGAGCAGTTCTTC	CASSLSFFGQRDDEQFF
TRBV7-3	TRBJ2-3	-	-	TGTGCCAGCAGCTCGTTCGGGGGCAGCACAGATACGCAGTATTTT	CASSSFGGSTDTQYF
TRBV20-1	TRBJ2-4	TRBD1	few	TGCAGTGCACCCGAGGACAGGGGGCTGAACATTCAGTACTTC	CSAPEDRGLNIQYF
TRBV7-2	TRBJ2-5	TRBD1	-	TGTGCCAGCAGCTCGGGGATGGACAGGGGAATTGAGAAGACCCAGTACTTC	CASSSGMDRGIEKTQYF
TRBV20-1	TRBJ1-1	-	-	TGCAGTGCTTGGGTACAAAACACTGAAGCTTTCTTT	CSAWVQNTEAFF
TRBV20-1	TRBJ1-6	-	-	TGCAGTGCCCGTGGGGATTTCTATAATTCACCCCTCCACTTT	CSARGDFYNSPLHF
TRBV7-9	TRBJ1-2	-	-	TGTACCAGCAGCCCTGGGCAGGGGATCGGTGGCTACACCTTC	CTSSPGQGIGGYTF
TRBV29-1	TRBJ1-2	-	-	TGCAGCGTTGATATGGCCGATGATTTTCCCGGGGATGGCTACACCTTC	CSVDMADDFPGDGYTF
TRBV12-3/TRBV12-4	TRBJ2-3	TRBD2	-	TGTGCCAGCAGTTTCATTACTAGCGGGACCCACACAGATACGCAGTATTTT	CASSFITSGTHTDTQYF
TRBV12-3/TRBV12-4	TRBJ2-1	-	once	TGTGCCAGCAGTTCCTGGGACTCCAACAATGAGCAGTTCTTC	CASSSWDSNNEQFF
TRBV18	TRBJ2-7	TRBD1	-	TGTGCCAGCTCACCGGGACAGGCCACCTACGAGCAGTACTTC	CASSPGQATYEQYF
TRBV20-1	TRBJ1-4	-	few	TGCAGTGCTAATACGATAGGCGAAAAACTGTTTTTT	CSANTIGEKLFF
TRBV27	TRBJ1-2	TRBD1	-	TGTGCCAGCAGTTTTATGGACAGGGCCGCTGGCTACACCTTC	CASSFMDRAAGYTF
TRBV27	TRBJ1-1	TRBD1	-	TGTGCCAGCAGTTTAACCGGGACAGGGGGTATAGCTTTCTTT	CASSLTGTGGIAFF
TRBV4-1	TRBJ2-5	-	-	TGCGCCAGCAGCCAACTAGAAGCGAGACAAGAGACCCAGTACTTC	CASSQLEARQETQYF